The rows below give T cell receptor beta chains drawn from one sample of a study of blood T cell repertoires in COVID-19. Assay used: immunoSEQ multiplex PCR; TCRdb lists only in-frame clones, some missing. This table has some 270,000 clones, approximately 88% appearing once. Sequenced material: PBMCs or T cells enriched from blood (not recorded which). Source of these receptors: a woman in her thirties or forties who had been exposed to COVID-19. The CDR3 runs from the conserved cysteine through the conserved F or W. Each record gives: V gene, clone size, J gene, D gene, CDR3 DNA, CDR3 protein. The D gene is left open where the match is weak. Rows give clone size only sometimes, using once, few, many, or a class for an expanded clone.

v_call: TRBV5-3; clone_size: -; j_call: TRBJ2-4; d_call: -; cdr3_nt: TGTGCCAGAAGCCGTGACAGGCTGTCCAAAAACATTCAGTACTTC; cdr3_aa: CARSRDRLSKNIQYF
v_call: TRBV5-8; clone_size: -; j_call: TRBJ2-7; d_call: TRBD1; cdr3_nt: TGTGCCAGCAGCTTGGGGCAGGGGGCTCTCCACGAGCAGTACTTC; cdr3_aa: CASSLGQGALHEQYF
v_call: TRBV5-1; clone_size: -; j_call: TRBJ2-1; d_call: -; cdr3_nt: TGCGCCAGCAGCTTGGATAGCCCTTACAATGAGCAGTTCTTC; cdr3_aa: CASSLDSPYNEQFF
v_call: TRBV7-6; clone_size: once; j_call: TRBJ1-2; d_call: -; cdr3_nt: TGTGCCAGCAGCTTAGCGTCCCAGTTTGGCTATGGCTACACCTTC; cdr3_aa: CASSLASQFGYGYTF
v_call: TRBV18; clone_size: -; j_call: TRBJ1-1; d_call: TRBD1; cdr3_nt: TGTGCCAGCTCACCACAAGGACAGGGGAACACTGAAGCTTTCTTT; cdr3_aa: CASSPQGQGNTEAFF
v_call: TRBV20-1; clone_size: -; j_call: TRBJ1-2; d_call: TRBD1; cdr3_nt: TGCAGTGCTAGTCCACACGAACAGGGGAACTATGGCTACACCTTC; cdr3_aa: CSASPHEQGNYGYTF
v_call: TRBV7-9; clone_size: -; j_call: TRBJ1-1; d_call: -; cdr3_nt: TGTGCCAGCAGCCCATCGACAGGAAGGGCTTTCTTT; cdr3_aa: CASSPSTGRAFF
v_call: TRBV30; clone_size: few; j_call: TRBJ1-2; d_call: TRBD1; cdr3_nt: TGTGCCTGGGACAGGGCCAACTATGGCTACACCTTC; cdr3_aa: CAWDRANYGYTF
v_call: TRBV24-1; clone_size: -; j_call: TRBJ1-1; d_call: -; cdr3_nt: TGTGCCACCAGTGACCCCAGGAGGGCCCCAAGGGGGAACACTGAAGCTTTCTTT; cdr3_aa: CATSDPRRAPRGNTEAFF
v_call: TRBV11-3; clone_size: -; j_call: TRBJ2-3; d_call: TRBD2; cdr3_nt: TGTGCCAGCAGCTTAGCTGGCGGGGGTTCGATCACAGATACGCAGTATTTT; cdr3_aa: CASSLAGGGSITDTQYF
v_call: TRBV12-3/TRBV12-4; clone_size: -; j_call: TRBJ2-2; d_call: -; cdr3_nt: TGTGCCAGCAGATTCCTGACCGGGGAGCTGTTTTTT; cdr3_aa: CASRFLTGELFF
v_call: TRBV13; clone_size: -; j_call: TRBJ1-6; d_call: -; cdr3_nt: TGTGCCAGCAGTCAGTACAGGGACGTCTATAATTCACCCCTCCACTTT; cdr3_aa: CASSQYRDVYNSPLHF
v_call: TRBV28; clone_size: -; j_call: TRBJ1-6; d_call: -; cdr3_nt: TGTGCCAGCAGTGTATACAGGGATAAGTCACCCCTCCACTTT; cdr3_aa: CASSVYRDKSPLHF
v_call: TRBV21-1; clone_size: -; j_call: TRBJ2-7; d_call: -; cdr3_nt: TGTGCCAGCAGCAATGATCATCAGGGGTCTTCCCACGAGCAGTACTTC; cdr3_aa: CASSNDHQGSSHEQYF
v_call: TRBV3-1/TRBV3-2; clone_size: few; j_call: TRBJ2-1; d_call: TRBD2; cdr3_nt: TGTGCCAGCAGCCAATCTAGGACTAGCGCATGGGTATACAATGAGCAGTTCTTC; cdr3_aa: CASSQSRTSAWVYNEQFF
v_call: TRBV5-6; clone_size: -; j_call: TRBJ2-1; d_call: TRBD1; cdr3_nt: TGTGCCAGCAGCTCGGGACAGGGCAATGAGCAGTTCTTC; cdr3_aa: CASSSGQGNEQFF
v_call: TRBV10-3; clone_size: -; j_call: TRBJ2-1; d_call: TRBD1; cdr3_nt: TGTGCCGCAGAGGACAGGGGGCTTAACAATGAGCAGTTCTTC; cdr3_aa: CAAEDRGLNNEQFF
v_call: TRBV11-2; clone_size: -; j_call: TRBJ1-3; d_call: -; cdr3_nt: TGTGCCAGCAGCTTCCAGGGGTTGGCTGGAAACACCATATATTTT; cdr3_aa: CASSFQGLAGNTIYF
v_call: TRBV12-2; clone_size: few; j_call: TRBJ2-7; d_call: -; cdr3_nt: TGTGCAAGTCGCTTAGCGAACGCCGTAAGAGGGGAGGCCTACGAGCAGTACTTC; cdr3_aa: CASRLANAVRGEAYEQYF
v_call: TRBV7-3; clone_size: -; j_call: TRBJ1-2; d_call: TRBD1; cdr3_nt: TGTGCCAGCAGCTTAGATGGGACAGGGGGCCATGGCTACACCTTC; cdr3_aa: CASSLDGTGGHGYTF
v_call: TRBV19; clone_size: -; j_call: TRBJ1-3; d_call: -; cdr3_nt: TGTGCCAGTAGTATCACTATTTCGGGGAGCTCTGGAAACACCATATATTTT; cdr3_aa: CASSITISGSSGNTIYF
v_call: TRBV5-1; clone_size: few; j_call: TRBJ1-4; d_call: TRBD1; cdr3_nt: TGTGCCAGCAGCGAAACCGGGACAGCTAATGAAAAACTGTTTTTT; cdr3_aa: CASSETGTANEKLFF
v_call: TRBV5-4; clone_size: -; j_call: TRBJ1-2; d_call: -; cdr3_nt: TGTGCCAGCAGCGCAACAGGCTATGGCTACACCTTC; cdr3_aa: CASSATGYGYTF
v_call: TRBV7-8; clone_size: -; j_call: TRBJ1-5; d_call: -; cdr3_nt: TGTGCCAGCAGGGCGACAGACTATCAGCCCCAGCATTTT; cdr3_aa: CASRATDYQPQHF
v_call: TRBV27; clone_size: -; j_call: TRBJ1-2; d_call: -; cdr3_nt: TGTGCCAGCAGCAAGAGGGGGGGCGCCCATGGCTACACCTTC; cdr3_aa: CASSKRGGAHGYTF
v_call: TRBV5-4; clone_size: -; j_call: TRBJ1-6; d_call: -; cdr3_nt: TGTGCCAGCAGCCTAGGGGTTTCACCCCTCCACTTT; cdr3_aa: CASSLGVSPLHF
v_call: TRBV28; clone_size: -; j_call: TRBJ2-7; d_call: TRBD2; cdr3_nt: TGTGCCACCAAACTCAGCGGGGGTTTTGGGGTCTACGAGCAGTACTTC; cdr3_aa: CATKLSGGFGVYEQYF
v_call: TRBV5-1; clone_size: -; j_call: TRBJ2-3; d_call: -; cdr3_nt: TGCGCCAGCAGCATACGACAGGCGACAGATACGCAGTATTTT; cdr3_aa: CASSIRQATDTQYF
v_call: TRBV19; clone_size: -; j_call: TRBJ1-5; d_call: TRBD1; cdr3_nt: TGTGCCAGTAGAAATCAGGACAGGGCGGGCAATCAGCCCCAGCATTTT; cdr3_aa: CASRNQDRAGNQPQHF
v_call: TRBV7-2; clone_size: -; j_call: TRBJ2-1; d_call: TRBD2; cdr3_nt: TGTGCCAGCAGCCCGCGGACTAGCGGGAGGGCTTTGGAGCAGTTCTTC; cdr3_aa: CASSPRTSGRALEQFF
v_call: TRBV27; clone_size: -; j_call: TRBJ2-3; d_call: TRBD2; cdr3_nt: TGTGCCAGCAGTTTAGTAGCGGGGGGAGCAAATACGCAGTATTTT; cdr3_aa: CASSLVAGGANTQYF
v_call: TRBV15; clone_size: few; j_call: TRBJ2-2; d_call: TRBD2; cdr3_nt: TGTGCCACCAGCAGAGGGCCGGGACTAGCGGCGTTCGGGGAGCTGTTTTTT; cdr3_aa: CATSRGPGLAAFGELFF
v_call: TRBV2; clone_size: -; j_call: TRBJ2-2; d_call: TRBD1; cdr3_nt: TGTGCCAGCAGGCGGACAGGGCCCGGGGAGCTGTTTTTT; cdr3_aa: CASRRTGPGELFF
v_call: TRBV2; clone_size: -; j_call: TRBJ2-3; d_call: TRBD2; cdr3_nt: TGTGCCAGCCTGGCAGCTAGCGGGTCACCGGGTACGCAGTATTTT; cdr3_aa: CASLAASGSPGTQYF
v_call: TRBV11-3; clone_size: -; j_call: TRBJ2-1; d_call: TRBD2; cdr3_nt: TGTGCCAGCCGGGAGGGACCCCTAAGGGGTGGTGAGCAGTTCTTC; cdr3_aa: CASREGPLRGGEQFF
v_call: TRBV7-2; clone_size: -; j_call: TRBJ2-3; d_call: -; cdr3_nt: TGTGCCAGCAGCCCACAGGGGGGGAACACAGATACGCAGTATTTT; cdr3_aa: CASSPQGGNTDTQYF
v_call: TRBV25-1; clone_size: -; j_call: TRBJ2-7; d_call: TRBD2; cdr3_nt: TGTGCCAGCAGTGACTCCCTAGCGGGGGGCTACGAGCAGTACTTC; cdr3_aa: CASSDSLAGGYEQYF
v_call: TRBV3-1/TRBV3-2; clone_size: -; j_call: TRBJ2-3; d_call: -; cdr3_nt: TGTGCCAGCAGCCAAGAAGTCCTAGCAGATACGCAGTATTTT; cdr3_aa: CASSQEVLADTQYF
v_call: TRBV5-4; clone_size: -; j_call: TRBJ1-2; d_call: -; cdr3_nt: TGTGCCAGCAGCTCCTTTGCGACCACAGATGGCTACACCTTC; cdr3_aa: CASSSFATTDGYTF
v_call: TRBV5-1; clone_size: -; j_call: TRBJ1-1; d_call: TRBD1; cdr3_nt: TGCGCCAGCAGCTTGGCGGGGACAGGCCACGCTGAAGCTTTCTTT; cdr3_aa: CASSLAGTGHAEAFF